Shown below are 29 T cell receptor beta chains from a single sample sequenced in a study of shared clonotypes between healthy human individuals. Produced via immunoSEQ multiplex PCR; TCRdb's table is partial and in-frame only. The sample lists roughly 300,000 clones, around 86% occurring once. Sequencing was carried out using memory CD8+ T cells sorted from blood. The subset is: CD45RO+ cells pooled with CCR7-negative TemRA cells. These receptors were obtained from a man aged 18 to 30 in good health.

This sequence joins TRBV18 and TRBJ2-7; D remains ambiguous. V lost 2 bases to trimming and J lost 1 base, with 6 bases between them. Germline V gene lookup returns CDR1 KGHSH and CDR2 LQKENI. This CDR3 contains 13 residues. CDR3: CASSPTDSYEQYF. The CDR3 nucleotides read TGTGCCAGCTCACCAACGGATTCCTACGAGCAGTACTTC.

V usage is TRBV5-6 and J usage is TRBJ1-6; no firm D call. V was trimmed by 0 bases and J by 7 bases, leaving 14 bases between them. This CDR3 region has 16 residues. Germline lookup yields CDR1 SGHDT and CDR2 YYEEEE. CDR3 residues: CASSLDGEGLNSPLHF. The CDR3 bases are TGTGCCAGCAGCTTGGACGGGGAGGGCTTGAATTCACCCCTCCACTTT.

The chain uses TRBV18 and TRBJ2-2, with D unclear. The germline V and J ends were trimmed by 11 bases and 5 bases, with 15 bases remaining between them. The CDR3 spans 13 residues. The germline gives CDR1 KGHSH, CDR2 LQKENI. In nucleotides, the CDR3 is TGTGCCGGGTCAGGCCTTAGGACCGGGGAGCTGTTTTTT. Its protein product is CAGSGLRTGELFF.

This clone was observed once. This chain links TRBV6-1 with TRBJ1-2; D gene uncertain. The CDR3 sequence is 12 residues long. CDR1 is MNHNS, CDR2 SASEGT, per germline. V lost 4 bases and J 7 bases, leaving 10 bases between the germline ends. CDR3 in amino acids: CASSGPPIGYTF. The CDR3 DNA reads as TGTGCCAGCAGTGGCCCCCCGATTGGCTACACCTTC.

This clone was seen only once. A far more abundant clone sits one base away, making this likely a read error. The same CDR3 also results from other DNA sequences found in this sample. The DNA of the CDR3 is TGTGCCAGCAGTTCTGGATCTAACACCGGGGAGCTGTTTTTT. It yields the protein CASSSGSNTGELFF. The chain carries TRBV6-5 and TRBJ2-2; D gene ambiguous. Germline lookup yields CDR1 MNHEY and CDR2 SVGAGI. CDR3 size: 14 residues. Trimming removed 4 bases at V and 2 bases at J, with 8 bases between.

The DNA for the CDR3 is TGTGCCAGCAGTCCTTCAGGGTCGCACACCATATATTTT. This sequence encodes CASSPSGSHTIYF. V is TRBV7-6 and J is TRBJ1-3; tentatively, D is TRBD1 (5 bases). The CDR3 runs 13 residues. The germline CDR1 and CDR2 sequences are SGHVS and FNYEAQ. Trimming took off 6 bases at V and 8 bases at J, with 14 bases between the two ends.

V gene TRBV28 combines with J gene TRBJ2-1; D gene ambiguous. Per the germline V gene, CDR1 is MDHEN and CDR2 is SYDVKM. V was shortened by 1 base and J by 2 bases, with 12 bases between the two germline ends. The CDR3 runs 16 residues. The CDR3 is CASSLFSVVTYNEQFF. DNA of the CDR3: TGTGCCAGCAGTTTATTTTCTGTTGTCACCTACAATGAGCAGTTCTTC.

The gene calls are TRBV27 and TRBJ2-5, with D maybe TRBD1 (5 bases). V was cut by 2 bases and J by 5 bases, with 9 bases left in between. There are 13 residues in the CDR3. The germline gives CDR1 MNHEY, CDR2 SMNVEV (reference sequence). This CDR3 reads CASSLVGRETQYF. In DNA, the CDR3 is TGTGCCAGCAGTTTAGTGGGGCGGGAGACCCAGTACTTC.

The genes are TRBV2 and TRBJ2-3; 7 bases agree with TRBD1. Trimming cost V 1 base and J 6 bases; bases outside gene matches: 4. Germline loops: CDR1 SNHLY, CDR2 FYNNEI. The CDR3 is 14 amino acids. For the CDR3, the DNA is TGTGCCAGCAGTGAAGGCAGGGGGAAGGATACGCAGTATTTT. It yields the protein CASSEGRGKDTQYF.

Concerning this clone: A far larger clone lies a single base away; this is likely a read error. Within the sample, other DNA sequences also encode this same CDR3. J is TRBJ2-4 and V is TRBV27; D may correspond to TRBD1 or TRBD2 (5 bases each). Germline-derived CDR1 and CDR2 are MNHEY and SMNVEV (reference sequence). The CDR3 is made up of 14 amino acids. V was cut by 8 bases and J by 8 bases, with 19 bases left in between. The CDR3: CASAPGDRLDIQYF. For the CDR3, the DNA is TGTGCCAGCGCACCCGGGGACCGGCTGGACATTCAGTACTTC.

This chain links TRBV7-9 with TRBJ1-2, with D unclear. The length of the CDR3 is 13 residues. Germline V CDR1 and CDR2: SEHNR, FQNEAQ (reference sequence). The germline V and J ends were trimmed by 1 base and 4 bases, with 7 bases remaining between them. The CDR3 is CASSLGESYGYTF. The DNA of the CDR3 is TGTGCCAGCAGCTTAGGGGAAAGCTATGGCTACACCTTC.

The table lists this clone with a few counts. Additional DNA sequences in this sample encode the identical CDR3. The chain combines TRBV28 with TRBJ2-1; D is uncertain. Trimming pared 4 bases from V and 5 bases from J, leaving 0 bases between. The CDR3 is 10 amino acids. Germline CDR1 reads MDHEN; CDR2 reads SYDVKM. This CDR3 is CASSYNEQFF. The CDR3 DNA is TGTGCCAGCAGTTACAATGAGCAGTTCTTC.

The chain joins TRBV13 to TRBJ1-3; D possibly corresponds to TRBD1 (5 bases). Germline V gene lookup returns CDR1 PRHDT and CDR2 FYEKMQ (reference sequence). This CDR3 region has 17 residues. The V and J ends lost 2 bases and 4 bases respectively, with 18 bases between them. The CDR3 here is CASSLRGAGSGGNTIYF. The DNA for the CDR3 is TGTGCCAGCAGCTTACGCGGGGCGGGCTCGGGAGGAAACACCATATATTTT.

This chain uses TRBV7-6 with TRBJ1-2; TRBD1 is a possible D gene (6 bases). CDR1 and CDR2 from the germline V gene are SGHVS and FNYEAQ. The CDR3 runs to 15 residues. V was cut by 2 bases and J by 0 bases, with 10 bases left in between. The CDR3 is CASSLSEGANYGYTF. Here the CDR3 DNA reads TGTGCCAGCAGCTTAAGCGAGGGGGCTAACTATGGCTACACCTTC.

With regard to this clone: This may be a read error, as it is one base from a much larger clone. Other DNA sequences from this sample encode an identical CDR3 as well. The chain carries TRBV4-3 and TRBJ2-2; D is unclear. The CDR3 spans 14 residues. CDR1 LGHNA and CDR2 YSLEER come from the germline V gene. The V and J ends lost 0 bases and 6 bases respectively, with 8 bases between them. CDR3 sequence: CASSQDRWAGELFF. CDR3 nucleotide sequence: TGCGCCAGCAGCCAAGATCGATGGGCCGGGGAGCTGTTTTTT.

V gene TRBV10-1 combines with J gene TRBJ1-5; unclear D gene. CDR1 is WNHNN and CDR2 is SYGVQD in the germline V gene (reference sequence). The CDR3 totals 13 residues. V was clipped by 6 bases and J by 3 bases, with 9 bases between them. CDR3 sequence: CASRVPDNQPQHF. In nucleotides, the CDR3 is TGCGCCAGCAGGGTCCCCGACAATCAGCCCCAGCATTTT.

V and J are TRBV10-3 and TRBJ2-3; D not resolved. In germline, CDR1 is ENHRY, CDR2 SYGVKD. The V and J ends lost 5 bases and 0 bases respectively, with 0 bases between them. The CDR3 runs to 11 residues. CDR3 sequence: CAISSTDTQYF. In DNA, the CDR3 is TGTGCCATCAGTAGCACAGATACGCAGTATTTT.

The CDR3 DNA follows: TGTGCCAGCAGCTCGGACGCGGAACAGGTTAACGAGCAGTACTTC. It codes for CASSSDAEQVNEQYF. The J gene is TRBJ2-7, the V gene TRBV7-6, with a tentative D call TRBD1 (5 bases). The CDR3 is 15 residues long. Looked up from germline, CDR1 is SGHVS and CDR2 is FNYEAQ. Trimming shortened V by 4 bases and J by 5 bases, and 18 bases separated the two germline ends.

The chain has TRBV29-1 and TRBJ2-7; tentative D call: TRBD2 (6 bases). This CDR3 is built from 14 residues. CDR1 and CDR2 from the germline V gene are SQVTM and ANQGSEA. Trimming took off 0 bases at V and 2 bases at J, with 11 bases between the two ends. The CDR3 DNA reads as TGCAGCGTTGAAGAGCGGGACGGTACCTACGAGCAGTACTTC. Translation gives CSVEERDGTYEQYF.

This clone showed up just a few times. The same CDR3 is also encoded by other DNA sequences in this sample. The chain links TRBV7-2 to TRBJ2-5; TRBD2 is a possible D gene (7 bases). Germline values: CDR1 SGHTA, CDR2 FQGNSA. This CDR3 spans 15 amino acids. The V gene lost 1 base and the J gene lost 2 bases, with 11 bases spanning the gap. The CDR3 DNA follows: TGTGCCAGCAGCTTAGGCGGGGGCCCGCAAGAGACCCAGTACTTC. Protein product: CASSLGGGPQETQYF.

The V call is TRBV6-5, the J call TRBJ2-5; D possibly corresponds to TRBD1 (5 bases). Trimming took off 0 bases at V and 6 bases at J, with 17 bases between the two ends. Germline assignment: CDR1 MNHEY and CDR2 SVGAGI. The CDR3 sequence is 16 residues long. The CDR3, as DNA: TGTGCCAGCAGTTACTCGGCATTGATGGGGCGTCAGACCCAGTACTTC. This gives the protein CASSYSALMGRQTQYF.

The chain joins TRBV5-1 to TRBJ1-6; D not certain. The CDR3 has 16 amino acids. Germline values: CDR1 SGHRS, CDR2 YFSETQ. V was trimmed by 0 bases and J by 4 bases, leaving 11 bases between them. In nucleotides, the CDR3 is TGCGCCAGCAGCTTGGTGGGGATAGAGTATAATTCACCCCTCCACTTT. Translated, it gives CASSLVGIEYNSPLHF.

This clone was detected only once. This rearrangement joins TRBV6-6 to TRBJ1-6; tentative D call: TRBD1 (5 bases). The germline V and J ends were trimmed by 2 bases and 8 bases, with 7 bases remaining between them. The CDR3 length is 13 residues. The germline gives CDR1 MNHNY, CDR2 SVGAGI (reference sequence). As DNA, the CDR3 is TGTGCCAGCAGTTACCAGGGAGATTCACCCCTCCACTTT. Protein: CASSYQGDSPLHF.

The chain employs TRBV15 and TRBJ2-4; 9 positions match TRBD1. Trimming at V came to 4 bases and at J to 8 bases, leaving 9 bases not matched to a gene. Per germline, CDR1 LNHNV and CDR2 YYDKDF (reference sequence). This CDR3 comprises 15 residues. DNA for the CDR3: TGTGCCACCAGCACCTCACAGGGGGCTTCGGACATTCAGTACTTC. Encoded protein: CATSTSQGASDIQYF.

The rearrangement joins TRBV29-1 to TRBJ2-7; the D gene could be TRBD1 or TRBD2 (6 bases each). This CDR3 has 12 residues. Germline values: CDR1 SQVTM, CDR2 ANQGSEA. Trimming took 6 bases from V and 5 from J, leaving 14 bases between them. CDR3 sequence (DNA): TGCAGCGTCCGGACCGGGGGCGACGAGCAGTACTTC. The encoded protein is CSVRTGGDEQYF.

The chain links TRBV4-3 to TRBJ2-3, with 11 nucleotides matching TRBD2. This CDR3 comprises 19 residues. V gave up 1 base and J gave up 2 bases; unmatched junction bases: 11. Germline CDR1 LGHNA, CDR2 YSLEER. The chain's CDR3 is CASSQGPNGTSGPTDTQYF. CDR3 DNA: TGCGCCAGCAGCCAAGGACCCAATGGGACTAGCGGTCCCACAGATACGCAGTATTTT.

The CDR3 bases are TGTGCCAGCAGTGAATTGGGGCTTTTAAGTATCGAGCAGTACTTC. This sequence encodes CASSELGLLSIEQYF. The chain links TRBV2 to TRBJ2-7; possibly TRBD1 for D (5 bases). The germline V and J ends were trimmed by 2 bases and 6 bases, with 17 bases remaining between them. The CDR3 loop spans 15 amino acids. Germline V lookup: CDR1 SNHLY, CDR2 FYNNEI.

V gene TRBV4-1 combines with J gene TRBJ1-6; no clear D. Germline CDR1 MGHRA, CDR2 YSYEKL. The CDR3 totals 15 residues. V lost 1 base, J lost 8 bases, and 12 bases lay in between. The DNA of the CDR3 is TGCGCCAGCAGCCAAGTATGGACTTTAGATTCACCCCTCCACTTT. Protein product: CASSQVWTLDSPLHF.

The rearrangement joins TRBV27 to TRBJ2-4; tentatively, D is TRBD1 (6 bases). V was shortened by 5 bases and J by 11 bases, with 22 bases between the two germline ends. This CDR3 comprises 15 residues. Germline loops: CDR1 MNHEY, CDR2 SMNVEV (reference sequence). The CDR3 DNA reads TGTGCCAGCAGTGAACGGGACAACGGCCTGGGGCTTCAGTACTTC. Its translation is CASSERDNGLGLQYF.